This T cell receptor beta chain emerged from a study of blood T cell repertoires in COVID-19. Across the study: Material from acute and convalescent COVID-19 was sourced from the United States, Italy and Spain.

Participants were aged roughly 18 to 100 years from 24 US areas. Participant reports of clinical history set cohort assignment. Two negative PCRs, clearance, or symptom resolution had been documented for recovered Cohort 3 donors. Profiling relied on immunoSEQ multiplex PCR, and the TCRdb table lists in-frame clones only, not all of them. The repertoire holds 150,000 to 200,000 clones, 75% to 85% seen once, with about 10% in the top ten. The germline gives CDR1 WNHNN, CDR2 SYGVQD (reference sequence). The CDR3 has 14 amino acids. Trimming removed 4 bases from V and 5 bases from J; junction bases left unmatched: 7.

Sequencing was carried out using PBMCs or T cells enriched from blood (not recorded which). The sequence was obtained from a man between 35 and 55 years old who had recovered from COVID-19. The V and J genes are TRBV10-1 and TRBJ1-2, with 7 bases matching TRBD1. CDR3 region: CASSVPPGQYGYTF. CDR3 DNA: TGCGCCAGCAGTGTTCCCCCGGGACAGTATGGCTACACCTTC.